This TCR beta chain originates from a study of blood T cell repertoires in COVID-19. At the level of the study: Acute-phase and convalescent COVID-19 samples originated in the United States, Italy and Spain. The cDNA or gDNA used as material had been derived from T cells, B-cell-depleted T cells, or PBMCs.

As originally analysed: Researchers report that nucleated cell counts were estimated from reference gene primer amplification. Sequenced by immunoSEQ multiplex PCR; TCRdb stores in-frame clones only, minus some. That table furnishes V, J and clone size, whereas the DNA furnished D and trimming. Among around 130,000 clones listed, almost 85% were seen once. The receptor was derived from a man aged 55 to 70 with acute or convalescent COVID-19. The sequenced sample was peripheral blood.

The CDR3 nucleotides are TGTGCCAGCAGTTCCCTCCTTCTACAGGGTAGGGACGATGGGCTGTTTTTT. Translating it yields CASSSLLLQGRDDGLFF. This chain uses TRBV28 with TRBJ1-4; D is perhaps TRBD1 (6 bases). Germline V gene sequence: CDR1 MDHEN, CDR2 SYDVKM. With 4 bases removed from V and 14 bases from J, the gap between germline ends came to 29 bases. The CDR3 runs 17 residues. The full variable domain, rest sourced from reference TRBV28 and TRBJ1-4, is DVKVTQSSRYLVKRTGEKVFLECVQDMDHENMFWYRQDPGLGLRLIYFSYDVKMKEKGDIPEGYSVSREKKERFSLILESASTNQTSMYLCASSSLLLQGRDDGLFFGSGTQLSVL.